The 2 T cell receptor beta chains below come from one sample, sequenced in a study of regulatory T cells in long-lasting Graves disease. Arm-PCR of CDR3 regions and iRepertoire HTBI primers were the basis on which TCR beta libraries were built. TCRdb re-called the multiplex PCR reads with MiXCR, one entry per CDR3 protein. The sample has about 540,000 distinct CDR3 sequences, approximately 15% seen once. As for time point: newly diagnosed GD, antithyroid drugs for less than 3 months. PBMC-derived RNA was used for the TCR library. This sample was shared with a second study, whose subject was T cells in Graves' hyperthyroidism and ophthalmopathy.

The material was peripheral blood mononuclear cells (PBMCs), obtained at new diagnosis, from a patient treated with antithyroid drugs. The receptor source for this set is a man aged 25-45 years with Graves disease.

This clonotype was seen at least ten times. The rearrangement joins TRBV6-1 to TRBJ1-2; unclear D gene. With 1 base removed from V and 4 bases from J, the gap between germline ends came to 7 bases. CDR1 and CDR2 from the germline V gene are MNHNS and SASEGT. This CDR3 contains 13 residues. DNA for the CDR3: TGTGCCAGCAGTGAAGAAGTTTTCTATGGCTACACCTTC. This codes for CASSEEVFYGYTF.

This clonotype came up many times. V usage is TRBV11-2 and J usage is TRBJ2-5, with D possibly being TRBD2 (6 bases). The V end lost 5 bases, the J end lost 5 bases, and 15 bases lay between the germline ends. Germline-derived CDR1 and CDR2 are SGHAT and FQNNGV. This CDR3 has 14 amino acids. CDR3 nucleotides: TGTGCCAGCAGCCTAGCGAGAAGCGGGGAGACCCAGTACTTC. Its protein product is CASSLARSGETQYF.